This T cell receptor (beta chain) was obtained from a study of T cell repertoires in ileal Crohn's disease. Study at large: At surgery, under 40% of patients smoked, with median disease duration roughly 7.2 years.

The germline gives CDR1 SGHRS, CDR2 YFSETQ. The CDR3 contains 19 residues. V shed 4 bases and J 2 bases; nucleotides not matched to a gene: 12. TCRB immunosequencing input was roughly 500 nanograms of biopsy DNA per sample. Clones were read by immunoSEQ multiplex PCR, and TCRdb kept only the in-frame ones, dropping some. The sample comprises roughly 29,000 clones, around 80% of which are singletons, and under 20% rests with the top ten. This clonotype was obtained from an adult with Crohn's disease. The specimen sequenced was ileal tissue. The rearrangement uses TRBV5-1 and TRBJ2-7, with 16 nucleotides matching TRBD2. The DNA for the CDR3 is TGCGCCAGCAGCGGCGGGACTAGCGGGAGGGCCAGTTCCCCCTACGAGCAGTACTTC. The encoded protein is CASSGGTSGRASSPYEQYF.